This T cell receptor (beta chain) came from a study of human T cells and chemical hapten exposure (dated by TCRdb to the early 2020s). Regarding the research as a whole: Libraries were pooled for sequencing, and variation in per-sample TCR yields was attributed mainly to small differences in library volumes within the pool. Peripheral blood TCR repertoire changes were tracked in vivo in alopecia patients during primary and secondary sensitization to the hapten diphenylcyclopropenone (DPC). Each blood RNA sample was used to sequence both TCR alpha and TCR beta chains. What the work shows at the level of the full study, not this receptor alone: The number of TCRs above 1 in 1000 frequency did not change with DPC sensitization; there was no evidence of global repertoire structure alterations. Repeated subsampling changed both the strength of the expansion versus patch-test correlation and the threshold at which that correlation became significant.

Library method: 5' RACE. Sequencing took place on an Illumina MiSeq. Library preparation attached unique molecular identifiers to individual cDNA molecules for quantitative, reproducible TCR counting. Per the source publication's procedure: Samples had a median of about 90,000 TCRs, with a range from roughly 23,224 to 700,000. V, J and CDR3 annotation of the TCR reads was carried out using the Decombinator software suite. Every sample was subsampled to the same number of TCRs (28,000) for the PS versus PT1 abundance plots. Expanded TCRs were defined as absent before sensitization and observed at least eight times at the 2-week time point. TCRdb took the public reads, trimmed them with fastp at Q25, ran MiXCR for clone calling and kept in-frame beta chains. Under each unique CDR3 protein, matching rows form one entry showing the most common genes and DNA. The V and J calls reflect TCRdb's pipeline rather than the authors' work. The sample profile shows tens of thousands of distinct CDR3 sequences; about 15% of them were found once. The ten largest account for under 7.5% of the sample.

Reading from cysteine to phenylalanine, the CDR3 counts 14 amino acids. Only the CDR3 DNA stays, 42 bases, in frame from base 1. A distance of 10 bases separates the germline ends of V and J, which lose 3 bases and 4 bases respectively. Total RNA was extracted from unfractionated whole blood that had been collected in Tempus Blood RNA tubes. A few healthy volunteers were used as TCR sequencing controls and were bled at day 0, 2 weeks and 6 weeks. About this clonotype: No cognate antigen has been identified for it. The record has no base qualities; no much larger clone is one base away.

The rearrangement joined TRBV12-3 or TRBV12-4 to TRBJ1-5; the D segment could be TRBD1, given 6 matching bases. The sequence came from a female donor in good health. The CDR3 protein: CASSFGTRNQPQHF. The DNA is TGTGCCAGCAGTTTTGGGACAAGGAATCAGCCCCAGCATTTT.